This is a list of T cell receptor beta chains from one sample in a study of blood T cell repertoires in COVID-19. Profiled with immunoSEQ multiplex PCR; TCRdb holds only in-frame clones, not every one. The sample holds just over 300,000 clones, approximately 90% seen once. The sequenced material came from PBMCs or T cells enriched from blood (not recorded which). The receptors derive from a woman in her forties who had recovered from COVID-19. Each CDR3 is given with its conserved first and last residue. The order of the fields is V gene, J gene, clone size, D gene, CDR3 DNA, CDR3 protein. A D gene is named only where the DNA matches it firmly. Rows give clone size only sometimes, using once, few, many, or a class for an expanded clone.

V: TRBV5-1; J: TRBJ2-5; size: .; D: .; DNA: TGCGCCAGCAGCTTGGTCTTCCTAGGGACCCAGTACTTC; CDR3: CASSLVFLGTQYF
V: TRBV7-5; J: TRBJ2-7; size: .; D: .; DNA: TGTGCCAGAAGCTTCTTCTCCGACGGGACCTACGAGCAGTACTTC; CDR3: CARSFFSDGTYEQYF
V: TRBV28; J: TRBJ2-7; size: .; D: TRBD2; DNA: TGTGCCAGCAGTTTACAGCGGGACTCCTACGAGCAGTACTTC; CDR3: CASSLQRDSYEQYF
V: TRBV5-6; J: TRBJ1-4; size: .; D: TRBD1; DNA: TGTGCCAGCAGCGGACAGGTGGGCGGGGAAAAACTGTTTTTT; CDR3: CASSGQVGGEKLFF
V: TRBV4-3; J: TRBJ1-6; size: once; D: .; DNA: TGCGCCAGCAGCCAAGGTACCGGTCATAATTCACCCCTCCACTTT; CDR3: CASSQGTGHNSPLHF
V: TRBV25-1; J: TRBJ1-2; size: .; D: .; DNA: TGTGCCAGCAGTGACCCAGGGGTAGGCGCTGATGGCTACACCTTC; CDR3: CASSDPGVGADGYTF
V: TRBV6-6; J: TRBJ1-2; size: .; D: .; DNA: TGTGCCAGCAGTTTACAGGGCCCCAGGGGCTACACCTTC; CDR3: CASSLQGPRGYTF
V: TRBV27; J: TRBJ2-6; size: .; D: TRBD1; DNA: TGTGCCAGCAGTTCCCAGGGGGTTATAAGCTCTGGGGCCAACGTCCTGACTTTC; CDR3: CASSSQGVISSGANVLTF
V: TRBV7-9; J: TRBJ1-6; size: .; D: TRBD1; DNA: TGTGCCAGCAGCTTAGAGGACAGGGGGACTTCACCCCTCCACTTT; CDR3: CASSLEDRGTSPLHF
V: TRBV5-1; J: TRBJ2-1; size: .; D: TRBD2; DNA: TGCGCCAGCCGCTTAGCGGGAGTTTACAATGAGCAGTTCTTC; CDR3: CASRLAGVYNEQFF
V: TRBV10-2; J: TRBJ1-2; size: .; D: .; DNA: TGCGCCAGCAGCCCTGACTCCCTCGGGTATGGCTACACCTTC; CDR3: CASSPDSLGYGYTF
V: TRBV7-2; J: TRBJ1-5; size: once; D: .; DNA: TGTGCCAGCAGCTTAGACCTAAATCAGCCCCAGCATTTT; CDR3: CASSLDLNQPQHF
V: TRBV5-1; J: TRBJ2-1; size: .; D: .; DNA: TGCGCCAGCAGCTTACAGGGAAATGAGCAGTTCTTC; CDR3: CASSLQGNEQFF
V: TRBV24-1; J: TRBJ1-4; size: .; D: TRBD1; DNA: TGTGCCACCATTCCTGGGACAGCCCATAATGAAAAACTGTTTTTT; CDR3: CATIPGTAHNEKLFF
V: TRBV9; J: TRBJ2-7; size: once; D: TRBD2; DNA: TGTGCCAGCAGCGCCGGACTAGCGACCCTCTACGAGCAGTACTTC; CDR3: CASSAGLATLYEQYF
V: TRBV10-3; J: TRBJ2-1; size: .; D: .; DNA: TGTGCCATCAGTGAGCACTACAATGAGCAGTTCTTC; CDR3: CAISEHYNEQFF
V: TRBV6-5; J: TRBJ1-2; size: .; D: .; DNA: TGTGCCAGCAGCCCGGACATTCCAATCTATGGCTACACCTTC; CDR3: CASSPDIPIYGYTF
V: TRBV11-3; J: TRBJ2-7; size: .; D: TRBD2; DNA: TGTGCCAGCAGCCCCCTCGGTAGCGGGAGATACGAGCAGTACTTC; CDR3: CASSPLGSGRYEQYF
V: TRBV18; J: TRBJ2-1; size: .; D: .; DNA: TGTGCCAGCTCACCTGCGGGCCATGAGCAGTTCTTC; CDR3: CASSPAGHEQFF
V: TRBV7-2; J: TRBJ2-1; size: .; D: TRBD2; DNA: TGTGCCAGCAGCCCCCGGCTAGCGGGGAGGGATGAGCAGTTCTTC; CDR3: CASSPRLAGRDEQFF
V: TRBV5-1; J: TRBJ2-1; size: once; D: TRBD2; DNA: TGCGCCAGCAGCGCGGGACTAGCGGCCTACAATGAGCAGTTCTTC; CDR3: CASSAGLAAYNEQFF
V: TRBV11-2; J: TRBJ2-5; size: .; D: .; DNA: TGTGCCAGCAGCCCCGTAGAAGAGACCCAGTACTTC; CDR3: CASSPVEETQYF
V: TRBV11-2; J: TRBJ2-7; size: .; D: .; DNA: TGTGCCAGCAGCTCTTTTTCGTTGACAGGCAGGAGCTCCTACGAGCAGTACTTC; CDR3: CASSSFSLTGRSSYEQYF
V: TRBV9; J: TRBJ2-2; size: .; D: TRBD2; DNA: TGTGCCAGCAGCGTCGTGACTAGCGGGGGGACCGGGGAGCTGTTTTTT; CDR3: CASSVVTSGGTGELFF
V: TRBV10-3; J: TRBJ1-1; size: .; D: TRBD1; DNA: TGTGCCATCACCGAGGGGGCACCGAACACTGAAGCTTTCTTT; CDR3: CAITEGAPNTEAFF
V: TRBV6-4; J: TRBJ2-1; size: .; D: TRBD2; DNA: TGTGCCAGCAGTCCCTCGGGACTAGCGGGAGATGACAATGAGCAGTTCTTC; CDR3: CASSPSGLAGDDNEQFF
V: TRBV30; J: TRBJ2-2; size: .; D: TRBD2; DNA: TGTGCCTGGGCTAGCGGGAGGGCCACCGGGGAGCTGTTTTTT; CDR3: CAWASGRATGELFF
V: TRBV28; J: TRBJ1-4; size: once; D: .; DNA: TGTGCCAGCAGTTTGGGGGGGGTTGTGTTTGAAAAACTGTTTTTT; CDR3: CASSLGGVVFEKLFF
V: TRBV19; J: TRBJ2-4; size: .; D: TRBD2; DNA: TGTGCCAGTAGTATGACTAGCGGGAGGGAAAACATTCAGTACTTC; CDR3: CASSMTSGRENIQYF
V: TRBV30; J: TRBJ2-7; size: .; D: TRBD2; DNA: TGTGCCTGGAAGATAGCAACTAGCGGGACCTCCTACGAGCAGTACTTC; CDR3: CAWKIATSGTSYEQYF
V: TRBV7-9; J: TRBJ1-4; size: once; D: TRBD1; DNA: TGTGCCAGCAGCTTATTCGTAGGGGGCGACGAAAAACTGTTTTTT; CDR3: CASSLFVGGDEKLFF
V: TRBV4-2; J: TRBJ2-2; size: many; D: .; DNA: TGTGCCAGCAGCCCAAAAGATGCGGGAACGGACACCGGGGAGCTGTTTTTT; CDR3: CASSPKDAGTDTGELFF
V: TRBV2; J: TRBJ1-1; size: .; D: .; DNA: TGTGCCAGCAGTCCCAGGGGCCTAGATGACACTGAAGCTTTCTTT; CDR3: CASSPRGLDDTEAFF
V: TRBV19; J: TRBJ1-5; size: .; D: .; DNA: TGTGCCAGTAGTAGACCTCGGGACAATCAGCCCCAGCATTTT; CDR3: CASSRPRDNQPQHF
V: TRBV7-3; J: TRBJ2-2; size: .; D: .; DNA: TGTGCCAGCAGCTTAATACTGGGCGGGACCGGGGAGCTGTTTTTT; CDR3: CASSLILGGTGELFF
V: TRBV7-9; J: TRBJ1-5; size: once; D: .; DNA: TGTGCCAGCAGCTTTGCAGGGAGCAATCAGCCCCAGCATTTT; CDR3: CASSFAGSNQPQHF
V: TRBV4-3; J: TRBJ2-3; size: once; D: .; DNA: TGCGCCAGCAGCCAAGAAGGCGGGAAGGGTAACACGCAGTATTTT; CDR3: CASSQEGGKGNTQYF
V: TRBV29-1; J: TRBJ1-1; size: few; D: .; DNA: TGCAGCACCAGGGGAAACACTGAAGCTTTCTTT; CDR3: CSTRGNTEAFF
V: TRBV12-5; J: TRBJ2-3; size: .; D: .; DNA: TGTGCTAGTTCCTTGGGGCCCCCTCCGGAAGCTACGCAGTATTTT; CDR3: CASSLGPPPEATQYF
V: TRBV11-2; J: TRBJ2-7; size: .; D: .; DNA: TGTGCCAGCAGCTTAGGGACAGGGAGGGTCTACGAGCAGTACTTC; CDR3: CASSLGTGRVYEQYF
V: TRBV5-8; J: TRBJ1-5; size: .; D: .; DNA: TGTGCCAGCAGCCTACGACAGTGGGGTGGGGTTGGCAATCAGCCCCAGCATTTT; CDR3: CASSLRQWGGVGNQPQHF
V: TRBV19; J: TRBJ2-7; size: once; D: .; DNA: TGTGCCAGTAGTCTCAATACACAGGCCTACGAGCAGTACTTC; CDR3: CASSLNTQAYEQYF
V: TRBV7-9; J: TRBJ2-3; size: .; D: .; DNA: TGTGCCAGCAGCTTAGTCGTGTCAGATACGCAGTATTTT; CDR3: CASSLVVSDTQYF
V: TRBV5-4; J: TRBJ2-5; size: .; D: .; DNA: TGTGCCAGCAGCCAGGAACTTCTCCAGGAGACCCAGTACTTC; CDR3: CASSQELLQETQYF
V: TRBV5-6; J: TRBJ1-5; size: .; D: .; DNA: TGTGCCAGCAGCTTGGCGGTGAATCAGCCCCAGCATTTT; CDR3: CASSLAVNQPQHF
V: TRBV12-3/TRBV12-4; J: TRBJ1-1; size: once; D: .; DNA: TGTGCCAGCAGTCCTCGTGCGGTCACTGAAGCTTTCTTT; CDR3: CASSPRAVTEAFF
V: TRBV7-6; J: TRBJ1-1; size: .; D: .; DNA: TGTGCCAGCAGCCCAGGCCCAAACACTGAAGCTTTCTTT; CDR3: CASSPGPNTEAFF
V: TRBV27; J: TRBJ1-1; size: .; D: .; DNA: TGTGCCAGCAGTTTTTCGGTCCTTCGTGGGAACACTGAAGCTTTCTTT; CDR3: CASSFSVLRGNTEAFF
V: TRBV19; J: TRBJ2-3; size: .; D: TRBD1; DNA: TGTGCCAGTAAGCCGGGACAGGGGACAGATACGCAGTATTTT; CDR3: CASKPGQGTDTQYF
V: TRBV6-5; J: TRBJ2-7; size: once; D: .; DNA: TGTGCCAGCAGTTACCCAGGAACCTACGAGCAGTACTTC; CDR3: CASSYPGTYEQYF
V: TRBV5-1; J: TRBJ2-7; size: .; D: TRBD2; DNA: TGCGCCAGCAGCTTGGACCTAGCGGGGGGGAGCCACGAGCAGTACTTC; CDR3: CASSLDLAGGSHEQYF
V: TRBV11-3; J: TRBJ2-5; size: .; D: TRBD1; DNA: TGTGCCAGCAGCTACGGGACAGGGAGTTTTTACCAAGAGACCCAGTACTTC; CDR3: CASSYGTGSFYQETQYF
V: TRBV30; J: TRBJ2-3; size: .; D: .; DNA: TGTGCCTGGAGCGGACAGCCGACTAGCACAGATACGCAGTATTTT; CDR3: CAWSGQPTSTDTQYF
V: TRBV18; J: TRBJ2-3; size: .; D: .; DNA: TGTGCCAGCTCACCACAAGGGGACACAGATACGCAGTATTTT; CDR3: CASSPQGDTDTQYF
V: TRBV28; J: TRBJ1-3; size: .; D: .; DNA: TGTGCCAGCAGTGCGTCGACAGGACCTAGCTCTGGAAACACCATATATTTT; CDR3: CASSASTGPSSGNTIYF
V: TRBV4-1; J: TRBJ1-6; size: .; D: .; DNA: TGCGCCAGCAGCCAAATCCCCCGTGCGGCCCTCCACTTT; CDR3: CASSQIPRAALHF
V: TRBV19; J: TRBJ2-1; size: .; D: TRBD2; DNA: TGTGCCACATCAGGCGGGACTACAAACAATGAGCAGTTCTTC; CDR3: CATSGGTTNNEQFF